One sample yielded the 23 T cell receptor beta chains listed below, sequenced in a study of response to subunit inactivated influenza vaccine. MiXCR, run by TCRdb on the RT-PCR reads, gives a single entry per CDR3 protein. The top ten clones hold roughly 7.6% of a sample with roughly 630,000 distinct CDR3 sequences, approximately 14% of them seen once. The sequenced sample was PBMCs from blood, obtained about 14 days before vaccination. All receptors derive from a man aged 50 to 59 who received an inactivated influenza vaccine.

This clonotype was recorded at least ten times. V is TRBV5-4 and J is TRBJ2-3; 15 nucleotides agree with TRBD2. After removal of 3 bases from V and 0 bases from J, the junction contained 5 bases not matched to a gene. Germline CDR1 SGHNT, CDR2 YYREEE (reference sequence). CDR3 size: 18 residues. CDR3 loop: CASSSGTSGRTSTDTQYF. In nucleotides, the CDR3 is TGTGCCAGCAGCTCCGGGACTAGCGGGAGGACTAGCACAGATACGCAGTATTTT.

This chain uses TRBV15 with TRBJ1-1; 9 bases are a match to TRBD1. After removal of 9 bases from V and 5 bases from J, the junction contained 13 bases not matched to a gene. The germline CDR1 and CDR2 sequences are LNHNV and YYDKDF (reference sequence). This CDR3 spans 15 amino acids. CDR3 residues: CATKPGQGVWTEAFF. The CDR3 region has the DNA TGTGCCACGAAACCGGGACAGGGAGTTTGGACTGAAGCTTTCTTT.

This chain connects TRBV28 to TRBJ2-7; D uncertain. This CDR3 contains 13 residues. V gave up 7 bases and J gave up 7 bases, with 17 bases separating them. Germline V gene sequence: CDR1 MDHEN, CDR2 SYDVKM. Here the CDR3 reads CASTPGRYGEQYF. In DNA form, the CDR3 reads TGTGCCAGCACCCCGGGCCGATATGGGGAGCAGTACTTC.

This clonotype turned up a few times. This rearrangement joins TRBV5-6 to TRBJ2-4; 11 nucleotides line up with TRBD2. Germline V gene lookup returns CDR1 SGHDT and CDR2 YYEEEE. The length of the CDR3 is 13 residues. V trimming: 1 base; J trimming: 16 bases; junction bases outside the gene matches: 7. The CDR3 is CASSLTSGGFVYF. The CDR3 bases are TGTGCCAGCAGCTTGACTAGCGGGGGTTTCGTTTACTTC.

A few counts support this clonotype. The chain has TRBV20-1 and TRBJ2-7, with 7 nucleotides matching TRBD1. This CDR3 comprises 14 residues. The germline gives CDR1 DFQATT, CDR2 SNEGSKA (reference sequence). The V gene end was trimmed by 0 bases and the J gene end by 2 bases; junction bases not matched to a gene: 4. CDR3 amino acids: CSARDRQGTYEQYF. Written as DNA, the CDR3 is TGCAGTGCTAGAGACAGACAGGGAACCTACGAGCAGTACTTC.

This clonotype was counted at least ten times. The chain uses TRBV6-5 and TRBJ2-7; D might be TRBD1 (5 bases). Germline assignment: CDR1 MNHEY and CDR2 SVGAGI. Trimming stripped 4 bases from V and 4 bases from J, with 8 bases between. The CDR3 runs to 12 residues. CDR3 in amino acids: CASSSNRYEQYF. CDR3 in DNA: TGTGCCAGCAGTTCGAACAGGTACGAGCAGTACTTC.

The rearrangement uses TRBV9 and TRBJ1-6; a weak D match, TRBD1 (5 bases). Deletions cut 0 bases from V and 10 bases from J, with 8 bases between. The length of the CDR3 is 13 residues. Germline values: CDR1 SGDLS, CDR2 YYNGEE. The CDR3 protein is CASSVEGHSPLHF. CDR3 in DNA: TGTGCCAGCAGCGTAGAGGGGCACTCACCCCTCCACTTT.

The chain combines TRBV6-1 with TRBJ1-3; the D is unclear. The length of the CDR3 is 15 residues. V lost 7 bases and J 3 bases, leaving 16 bases between the germline ends. Germline loops: CDR1 MNHNS, CDR2 SASEGT. This CDR3 is CASTVDGPFGNTIYF. DNA of the CDR3: TGTGCCAGCACCGTGGACGGGCCTTTTGGAAACACCATATATTTT.

At least ten counts were recorded for this clonotype. The V call is TRBV12-3 or TRBV12-4, the J call TRBJ2-1; 7 positions agree with TRBD1. The CDR3 is 13 residues long. J lost 9 bases, V lost 7 bases, and 9 bases had no gene match. The CDR3 sequence: CASNMDRRAEQFF. CDR3 nucleotides: TGTGCCAGCAATATGGACAGGCGGGCTGAGCAGTTCTTC.

In this sample, this clonotype turned up a few times. The V call is TRBV9, the J call TRBJ2-1, with 7 positions matching TRBD2. CDR1 is SGDLS, CDR2 YYNGEE, per germline. This CDR3 has 12 amino acids. With 5 bases clipped from V and 8 bases from J, the junction kept 4 bases outside the gene matches. CDR3 sequence: CASRGGGDEQFF. As DNA, the CDR3 is TGTGCCAGCAGGGGGGGAGGGGATGAGCAGTTCTTC.

This clonotype occurred a few times. The chain is built from TRBV12-3 or TRBV12-4 and TRBJ1-3, with 7 bases that match TRBD1. CDR3 size: 14 residues. The trim removed 6 bases at V and 2 bases at J, leaving 4 bases unmatched. The CDR3 reads CASRAGTAGNTIYF. CDR3 sequence (DNA): TGTGCCAGCAGGGCCGGGACAGCTGGAAACACCATATATTTT.

This clonotype was seen repeatedly, ten times or more. J is TRBJ2-1 and V is TRBV10-3; D tentatively fits TRBD1 or TRBD2 (6 bases each). The CDR3 has 15 amino acids. CDR1 and CDR2 (germline): ENHRY, SYGVKD. V lost 4 bases and J lost 5, with 15 bases in between. The chain's CDR3 is CAISASEGGDNEQFF. CDR3 nucleotides: TGTGCCATCAGTGCCTCCGAGGGGGGTGACAATGAGCAGTTCTTC.

A few counts support this clonotype. V gene TRBV14 combines with J gene TRBJ2-1; 11 bases line up with TRBD2. CDR1 and CDR2 (germline): SGHDN, FVKESK. The CDR3 has 20 residues. J was trimmed by 3 bases and V by 1 base; bases with no gene match: 14. The chain's CDR3 is CASSQAGLAGNWKNYNEQFF. In DNA, the CDR3 is TGTGCCAGCAGCCAAGCCGGACTAGCGGGCAATTGGAAAAACTACAATGAGCAGTTCTTC.

The chain joins TRBV6-1 to TRBJ2-5; no firm D call. CDR1 is MNHNS and CDR2 is SASEGT in the germline V gene. CDR3 length: 14 residues. Trimming removed 1 base from V and 5 bases from J, with 11 bases in between. For the CDR3, the DNA is TGTGCCAGCAGTGAAGGTCCGGGTTGGGAGACCCAGTACTTC. This encodes CASSEGPGWETQYF.

The table lists this clonotype with a few counts. The chain couples TRBV15 to TRBJ2-7, with 7 positions matching TRBD1. V lost 0 bases and J lost 2; bases outside the gene matches: 4. The CDR3 is 15 residues long. Germline lookup yields CDR1 LNHNV and CDR2 YYDKDF (reference sequence). The CDR3 is CATSRDGGQAYEQYF. The DNA of the CDR3 is TGTGCCACCAGCAGAGATGGCGGACAGGCCTACGAGCAGTACTTC. The complete variable domain, with remaining parts taken from reference TRBV15 and TRBJ2-7, reads DAMVIQNPRYQVTQFGKPVTLSCSQTLNHNVMYWYQQKSSQAPKLLFHYYDKDFNNEADTPDNFQSRRPNTSFCFLDIRSPGLGDTAMYLCATSRDGGQAYEQYFGPGTRLTVT.

This clonotype was seen a handful of times. The rearrangement uses TRBV5-4 and TRBJ1-6; TRBD1 is a possible D gene (5 bases). V shed 2 bases and J shed 9 bases, with 12 bases lying between them. This CDR3 region has 14 residues. Germline V gives CDR1 SGHNT, CDR2 YYREEE (reference sequence). For the CDR3, the DNA is TGTGCCAGCAGCTTACCGGGACTTAGTTCACCCCTCCACTTT. Translating it yields CASSLPGLSSPLHF.

Only a few counts were recorded for this clonotype. The DNA for the CDR3 is TGCGCCAGCAGCCAAGGAACAGGGGTGAGGGAGCAGTACTTC. It codes for CASSQGTGVREQYF. The V call is TRBV4-3, the J call TRBJ2-7; TRBD1 matches 7 bases. J gave up 7 bases and V 1 base, and 7 bases lay outside the gene matches. The CDR3 contains 14 residues. The germline V gene has CDR1 LGHNA and CDR2 YSLEER.

The genes are TRBV6-2 or TRBV6-3 and TRBJ1-6; D is uncertain. CDR3 length: 14 residues. V was shortened by 8 bases and J by 8 bases, with 16 bases between the two germline ends. The germline V gene encodes CDR1 MNHEY and CDR2 SVGEGT. This CDR3 reads CASQPSGEDSPLHF. In DNA form, the CDR3 reads TGTGCCAGCCAGCCGTCTGGGGAGGATTCACCCCTCCACTTT.

This clonotype was seen only a few times. The chain employs TRBV7-8 and TRBJ1-1, with TRBD1 identical over 7 bases. Trimming removed 4 bases from V and 6 bases from J; junction bases left unmatched: 8. CDR3 length: 14 amino acids. Germline values: CDR1 SGHVS, CDR2 FQNEAQ. Here the CDR3 DNA reads TGTGCCAGCAGCTCAAACAGGGGAAGGGCTGAAGCTTTCTTT. Protein: CASSSNRGRAEAFF.

The sample holds a few counts of this clonotype. The gene calls are TRBV2 and TRBJ2-5, with D unresolved. Deletions cut 3 bases from V and 3 bases from J, with 11 bases between. The CDR3 is 14 residues long. Germline CDR1 and CDR2: SNHLY and FYNNEI. In nucleotides, the CDR3 is TGTGCCAGCAGTGAGCCGGGTTTAGAAGAGACCCAGTACTTC. As protein: CASSEPGLEETQYF.

The chain combines TRBV7-9 with TRBJ2-2; 8 bases align to TRBD1. Losses at the gene ends were 8 bases for V and 1 base for J; bases not matched to a gene: 9. CDR3 length: 16 residues. Germline-derived CDR1 and CDR2 are SEHNR and FQNEAQ (reference sequence). The DNA for the CDR3 is TGTGCCAGCCCAACATCAGGGGGCATGAACACCGGGGAGCTGTTTTTT. Its protein is CASPTSGGMNTGELFF. Full variable domain (rest looked up from reference TRBV7-9 and TRBJ2-2): DTGVSQNPRHKITKRGQNVTFRCDPISEHNRLYWYRQTLGQGPEFLTYFQNEAQLEKSRLLSDRFSAERPKGSFSTLEIQRTEQGDSAMYLCASPTSGGMNTGELFFGEGSRLTVL.

In this sample, this clonotype turned up many times. This sequence joins TRBV29-1 and TRBJ1-2, with D hard to call. This CDR3 has 12 amino acids. The germline CDR1 and CDR2 sequences are SQVTM and ANQGSEA. V lost 3 bases and J 8 bases, leaving 13 bases between the germline ends. In DNA form, the CDR3 reads TGCAGCGTTGATTCCGCAGTCGGCGGCTACACCTTC. Translating it yields CSVDSAVGGYTF. Full variable domain (rest looked up from reference TRBV29-1 and TRBJ1-2): SAVISQKPSRDICQRGTSLTIQCQVDSQVTMMFWYRQQPGQSLTLIATANQGSEATYESGFVIDKFPISRPNLTFSTLTVSNMSPEDSSIYLCSVDSAVGGYTFGSGTRLTVV.

This clonotype was counted between two and nine times. The chain has TRBV7-2 and TRBJ2-7, with D unresolved. The V end lost 5 bases, the J end lost 0 bases, and 11 bases lay between the germline ends. Germline loops: CDR1 SGHTA, CDR2 FQGNSA. The CDR3 covers 14 residues. Here the CDR3 DNA reads TGTGCCAGCAGCGCACCATTAAGCTCCTACGAGCAGTACTTC. Translation: CASSAPLSSYEQYF.